Listed here are 22 T cell receptor beta chains from one sample, sequenced in a study of blood T cell repertoires in COVID-19. The method was immunoSEQ multiplex PCR; TCRdb's version includes in-frame clones alone and lacks a portion of them. This table holds about 280,000 clones, around 91% found once. The sequenced sample was PBMCs or T cells enriched from blood (not recorded which). The receptors derive from a young woman with acute COVID-19.

Comment on this clone: One junction end does not reproduce the germline sequence, and a read error may be involved. The chain links TRBV25-1 to TRBJ2-4; D not certain. CDR1 is MGHDK, CDR2 SYGVNS, per germline. The CDR3 spans 10 residues. CDR3: CASSDSTVHF. CDR3 DNA: TGTGCCAGCAGTGACTCGACTGTCCACTTC.

The chain joins TRBV18 to TRBJ2-1, with 10 bases identical to TRBD2. The CDR3 is made up of 16 amino acids. CDR1 KGHSH and CDR2 LQKENI come from the germline V gene. After removal of 3 bases from V and 8 bases from J, the junction contained 10 bases not matched to a gene. The CDR3: CASSPRSSGSEDEQFF. DNA for the CDR3: TGTGCCAGCTCACCCAGGTCTAGCGGGAGTGAGGATGAGCAGTTCTTC. Full variable domain (outside the CDR3, taken from reference TRBV18 and TRBJ2-1): NAGVMQNPRHLVRRRGQEARLRCSPMKGHSHVYWYRQLPEEGLKFMVYLQKENIIDESGMPKERFSAEFPKEGPSILRIQQVVRGDSAAYFCASSPRSSGSEDEQFFGPGTRLTVL.

The chain recombines TRBV3-1 (or the pseudogene TRBV3-2) with TRBJ1-1; D is possibly TRBD1 (5 bases). V was cut by 3 bases and J by 4 bases, with 18 bases left in between. The CDR3 length is 16 residues. Germline CDR1 reads LGHDT; CDR2 reads YNNKEL (reference sequence). DNA for the CDR3: TGTGCCAGCAGCCATGGGGGGACGTGGTTGGTCACTGAAGCTTTCTTT. This sequence encodes CASSHGGTWLVTEAFF.

The V call is TRBV27, the J call TRBJ2-1; tentatively, D is TRBD1 (5 bases). This CDR3 is built from 12 residues. Germline CDR1 is MNHEY and CDR2 is SMNVEV (reference sequence). V was clipped by 2 bases and J by 9 bases, with 8 bases between them. Written as DNA, the CDR3 is TGTGCCAGCAGTTTACCAGGGTCTGAGCAGTTCTTC. Translating it yields CASSLPGSEQFF.

This clone was found once. The chain employs TRBV19 and TRBJ2-2; the D gene is possibly TRBD2 (5 bases). Germline V gene lookup returns CDR1 LNHDA and CDR2 SQIVND (reference sequence). Trimming shortened V by 3 bases and J by 1 base, and 12 bases separated the two germline ends. CDR3 length: 16 amino acids. CDR3 in amino acids: CASSILASWNTGELFF. The CDR3 bases are TGTGCCAGTAGTATCCTAGCATCGTGGAACACCGGGGAGCTGTTTTTT.

The DNA for the CDR3 is TGTGCCAGCAGCCAAGTGACTAGCGGGTACAATGAGCAGTTCTTC. As protein: CASSQVTSGYNEQFF. This chain joins TRBV14 and TRBJ2-1; the match to TRBD2 covers 10 bases. This CDR3 contains 15 residues. After removal of 1 base from V and 4 bases from J, the junction contained 1 base not matched to a gene. CDR1 and CDR2 (germline): SGHDN, FVKESK.

The chain links TRBV3-1 (or the pseudogene TRBV3-2) to TRBJ2-3; a possible D gene is TRBD1 (6 bases). This CDR3 spans 13 amino acids. Germline loops: CDR1 LGHDT, CDR2 YNNKEL (reference sequence). Between the trimmed V and J ends, which lost 9 bases and 6 bases, there was a span of 16 bases. The CDR3 coding sequence is TGTGCCAGTAACCGGGACAAGGCGGATACGCAGTATTTT. This sequence encodes CASNRDKADTQYF.

The chain employs TRBV23-1 and TRBJ1-4, with 7 bases identical to TRBD1. TRBV23-1 is given ORF status, its function remaining uncertain. J lost 3 bases, V lost 10 bases, and 20 bases had no gene match. The CDR3 length is 18 residues. This CDR3 reads CATPDRDSDFAANEKLFF. DNA for the CDR3: TGCGCCACCCCGGACCGGGACAGTGACTTCGCGGCTAATGAAAAACTGTTTTTT.

The J gene is TRBJ2-7, the V gene TRBV28; TRBD1 might be the D (6 bases). Germline V gene sequence: CDR1 MDHEN, CDR2 SYDVKM. Trimming took off 6 bases at V and 0 bases at J, with 12 bases between the two ends. This CDR3 contains 14 residues. CDR3 nucleotide sequence: TGTGCCAGCAGCCAGCTAGGGGGCTCCTACGAGCAGTACTTC. The encoded protein is CASSQLGGSYEQYF.

Of note for this clone: The same CDR3 is also encoded by other DNA sequences in this sample. The chain is built from TRBV6-5 and TRBJ1-1, with a weak D call TRBD1 (5 bases). V shed 2 bases and J shed 1 base, with 5 bases lying between them. The CDR3 length is 13 residues. CDR1 MNHEY and CDR2 SVGAGI come from the germline V gene. The CDR3, as DNA: TGTGCCAGCAGTTACGGACAGAACACTGAAGCTTTCTTT. It codes for CASSYGQNTEAFF.

Comment on this clone: In the same sample, other DNA sequences code for this CDR3. V is TRBV11-2 and J is TRBJ1-1; tentatively, D is TRBD1 (5 bases). This CDR3 comprises 13 residues. Trimming pared 2 bases from V and 3 bases from J, leaving 7 bases between. Germline CDR1 reads SGHAT; CDR2 reads FQNNGV. DNA for the CDR3: TGTGCCAGCAGCTTACAGGGTTACACTGAAGCTTTCTTT. Its protein is CASSLQGYTEAFF.

The chain recombines TRBV5-1 with TRBJ1-2, with TRBD1 matching 7 bases. The CDR3 spans 15 residues. Trimming took 4 bases from V and 4 from J; bases not matched to a gene: 10. The germline V gene has CDR1 SGHRS and CDR2 YFSETQ. This chain's CDR3 is CASSNDRDPSYGYTF. The CDR3, as DNA: TGCGCCAGCAGCAACGACAGGGACCCGTCCTATGGCTACACCTTC.

The chain employs TRBV3-1 (or the pseudogene TRBV3-2) and TRBJ2-7, with 9 bases lining up with TRBD2. CDR1 and CDR2 from the germline V gene are LGHDT and YNNKEL (reference sequence). Trimming cost V 1 base and J 5 bases; bases outside gene matches: 12. CDR3 length: 17 amino acids. The CDR3 DNA sequence: TGTGCCAGCAGCCAAGGTCTTGTAGCGGGAGTACCTAACGAGCAGTACTTC. Its translation: CASSQGLVAGVPNEQYF.

The chain uses TRBV27 and TRBJ2-1; maybe TRBD1 (6 bases). CDR1 and CDR2 (germline): MNHEY, SMNVEV (reference sequence). Trimming removed 6 bases at V and 9 bases at J, with 12 bases between. The CDR3 covers 12 residues. Here the CDR3 reads CASSLIGGEQFF. Here the CDR3 DNA reads TGTGCCAGCAGCCTAATAGGGGGTGAGCAGTTCTTC.

This chain uses TRBV9 with TRBJ2-1, with D maybe TRBD1 (6 bases). This CDR3 has 14 amino acids. Germline V gene data show CDR1 as SGDLS and CDR2 as YYNGEE. V gave up 3 bases and J gave up 1 base, with 8 bases separating them. CDR3 residues: CASSETGSYNEQFF. The CDR3 DNA reads as TGTGCCAGCAGCGAAACAGGGTCCTACAATGAGCAGTTCTTC.

This sequence joins TRBV5-1 and TRBJ1-4, with a possible D match to TRBD1 (5 bases). The V gene's germline CDR1 is SGHRS and CDR2 YFSETQ. V shed 4 bases and J shed 5 bases, with 18 bases lying between them. The CDR3 covers 16 residues. The CDR3 loop reads CASSPVSRQKNEKLFF. DNA for the CDR3: TGCGCCAGCAGCCCGGTCTCGAGACAGAAGAATGAAAAACTGTTTTTT.

The CDR3 DNA reads TGCGCCAGCAGCCAACTGGGCCCAACTAATGAAAAACTGTTTTTT. It yields the protein CASSQLGPTNEKLFF. The rearrangement uses TRBV4-1 and TRBJ1-4; the D is unclear. In germline, CDR1 is MGHRA, CDR2 YSYEKL. The CDR3 covers 15 residues. Trimming cost V 2 bases and J 0 bases, with 7 bases left between them.

In this sample, this clone turned up a few times. The chain uses TRBV6-1 and TRBJ2-5; 10 nucleotides line up with TRBD1. V trimming: 2 bases; J trimming: 8 bases; junction bases outside the gene matches: 8. Germline V CDR1 and CDR2: MNHNS, SASEGT. The CDR3 runs to 15 residues. CDR3 in amino acids: CASSEPGQGMNTQYF. The CDR3 nucleotides read TGTGCCAGCAGTGAACCGGGACAGGGGATGAATACCCAGTACTTC.

J is TRBJ2-7 and V is TRBV9; 9 nucleotides line up with TRBD2. The CDR3 sequence is 17 residues long. Germline CDR1 SGDLS, CDR2 YYNGEE. With 0 bases clipped from V and 6 bases from J, the junction kept 13 bases outside the gene matches. The CDR3 bases are TGTGCCAGCAGCGTAGATATGAGAGCGGGAGGTATGAGCGAGCAGTACTTC. The encoded protein is CASSVDMRAGGMSEQYF.

The CDR3 spells CASSLLLLRPGYGYTF. CDR3 coding DNA: TGTGCCAGCAGCTTATTGTTGCTTAGGCCGGGGTATGGCTACACCTTC. The chain carries TRBV11-2 and TRBJ1-2; D is unresolved. The V gene lost 2 bases and the J gene lost 5 bases, with 18 bases spanning the gap. This CDR3 region has 16 residues. Germline CDR1 SGHAT, CDR2 FQNNGV.

Concerning this clone itself: Other DNA sequences from this sample encode an identical CDR3 as well. The gene calls are TRBV3-1 (or the pseudogene TRBV3-2) and TRBJ1-5, with D perhaps matching TRBD1 (6 bases). The CDR3 length is 13 residues. Germline assignment: CDR1 LGHDT and CDR2 YNNKEL (reference sequence). Deletions cut 3 bases from V and 4 bases from J, with 7 bases between. The CDR3 sequence: CASSQQGNQPQHF. The CDR3 DNA reads as TGTGCCAGCAGCCAGCAGGGGAATCAGCCCCAGCATTTT.

This clone is a singleton in its sample. The rearrangement links TRBV28 to TRBJ2-7, with D maybe TRBD2 (6 bases). The CDR3 sequence is 15 residues long. Germline loops: CDR1 MDHEN, CDR2 SYDVKM. Trimming pared 6 bases from V and 3 bases from J, leaving 18 bases between. Written as DNA, the CDR3 is TGTGCCAGCAGACCCATTGGCGGGGCAAGCTACGAGCAGTACTTC. This codes for CASRPIGGASYEQYF.